The T cell receptor beta chain described here comes from a study of T-cell reconstitution after alpha-beta-depleted transplantation in children. TCRbeta library preparation incorporated unique molecular identifiers. MiXCR, applied by TCRdb to the PCR reads, yields one record per CDR3 protein. The table records about half a million distinct CDR3 sequences, under 15% of them present only once. The CDR3 runs to 17 residues. The germline CDR1 and CDR2 sequences are SGHRS and YFSETQ. The germline V and J ends were trimmed by 2 bases and 6 bases, with 21 bases remaining between them. Sample: PBMCs from the stem cell graft donor, taken from the stem cell graft. The genes are TRBV5-1 and TRBJ2-1; D gene ambiguous. The receptor's source is a human donor who donated a stem cell graft to a child with combined immunodeficiency. Written as DNA, the CDR3 is TGCGCCAGCAGCTTATGGGGTAGTTCCCCTCGTAGCAATGAGCAGTTCTTC. Protein product: CASSLWGSSPRSNEQFF.